Detailed here is one T cell receptor (beta chain). Its antigen is as yet unknown. The source of the sample is a study of graft-versus-host responses after intestinal transplantation. Looking at the study overall: The transplants performed in recipients were multivisceral, liver-intestinal, or isolated intestinal.

The data were produced by immunoSEQ multiplex PCR, yet TCRdb's version contains in-frame clones alone and is incomplete. This table holds about 70,000 clones, 90% found once. Germline values: CDR1 MGHRA, CDR2 YSYEKL. V shed 1 base and J 6 bases; nucleotides not matched to a gene: 6. This CDR3 spans 14 amino acids. The TCR was taken from a human donor who received an intestinal transplant. The rearrangement links TRBV4-1 to TRBJ2-7; TRBD2 matches at 7 bases. The specimen was unstimulated CD8+ T cells sorted from spleen or lymph node cells, collected before intestinal transplant. For the CDR3, the DNA is TGCGCCAGCAGCCAAGGCGGGGGTTCCCTCGAGCAGTACTTC. Encoded protein: CASSQGGGSLEQYF.